This entry describes one T cell receptor (beta chain). Its specificity is not known. The data belong to a study of cytomegalovirus exposure and HLA in healthy donors. Findings and limits, study-wide: TCR clusters originating in the first cohort tended to co-occur in the roughly 120 validation repertoires, according to a later analysis. High specificity and sensitivity for cytomegalovirus status were reported for the classifier. It was 150 or so TCR beta chains that were listed as cytomegalovirus-associated. TCR sequences were mostly rare, though some public TCRs occurred in many donors.

Data came from immunoSEQ multiplex PCR; TCRdb stores just in-frame clones and leaves some out. The table includes about 150,000 clones, about 88% detected once. Trimming shortened V by 10 bases and J by 5 bases, and 14 bases separated the two germline ends. The CDR3 spans 12 residues. Per germline, CDR1 MNHNS and CDR2 SASEGT. The sequenced material came from PBMCs. The TCR comes from a man aged 18 to 30 in good health and CMV-seronegative. The V call is TRBV6-1, the J call TRBJ1-1; D not resolved. The CDR3 nucleotides are TGTGCCACGTACCGTCTAATGACTGAAGCTTTCTTT. Amino acid sequence: CATYRLMTEAFF.